This T cell receptor (beta chain) was sequenced for a study of Ad26.COV2.S vaccination and SARS-CoV-2 variants. The overall study: Participants got Ad26.COV2.S intramuscularly, once or twice 56 days apart. Study-level points and caveats: Vaccinees and placebo recipients showed similar non-spike TCR breadth. Overall T cell responses may have been underestimated by the analyses of TCR breadth and depth.

Trimming took 6 bases from V and 0 from J, leaving 3 bases between them. This CDR3 has 13 amino acids. As regards this clone: Its antigen is undetermined.

Treatment reported: approximately 18 received Ad26.COV2.S at low or high dose, single or two shots; several received placebo; per-sample allocation not given. The investigators took samples on day 63 after the first vaccine or placebo injection. Libraries were prepared by immunoSEQ multiplex PCR; TCRdb keeps only in-frame clonotypes and omits some of them. The repertoire holds about 680,000 clones, with 70% to 90% as singletons. The TCR comes from a person aged 18-60 years who received the Ad26.COV2.S COVID-19 vaccine or a placebo. The chain has TRBV12-3 or TRBV12-4 and TRBJ2-6; D call uncertain. The sequenced sample was peripheral blood, obtained in a trial of Ad26.COV2.S vaccine versus placebo. Written as DNA, the CDR3 is TGTGCCAGCAGGGTCTCTGGGGCCAACGTCCTGACTTTC. Translating gives CASRVSGANVLTF.